This T cell receptor (beta chain) comes out of a study of radiation and T cells in renal cell carcinoma. As for the study in general: Nephrectomy followed 15 Gy stereotactic body radiation by 4 weeks. Whole-study results and caveats: Top tumor clonotypes rose in blood 2 weeks post-radiation, then contracted.

Time point reported: blood 2 weeks post-SBRT. Treatment denoted: 15 Gy SBRT to primary tumor, nephrectomy 4 weeks later. The patient's renal cell carcinoma had clear cell pathology. Here immunoSEQ multiplex PCR was the method, and the copy in TCRdb shows in-frame clones only, minus some. The sample yields roughly 80,000 clones, approximately 86% seen once. Comment on this clone: The antigen is not known.

This CDR3 spans 14 amino acids. Germline CDR1 is LNHDA and CDR2 is SQIVND (reference sequence). Trimming cost V 3 bases and J 3 bases, with 9 bases left between them. This sequence joins TRBV19 and TRBJ1-5; the D is unclear. The sample was blood, taken from a patient whose treatment included radiotherapy and nephrectomy. This receptor was taken from a woman aged 45 to 65 with renal cell carcinoma. The CDR3 coding sequence is TGTGCCAGTAGTATGTCTCTCTACAATCAGCCCCAGCATTTT. Amino acid sequence: CASSMSLYNQPQHF. The whole variable domain, remainder taken from reference TRBV19 and TRBJ1-5, is DGGITQSPKYLFRKEGQNVTLSCEQNLNHDAMYWYRQDPGQGLRLIYYSQIVNDFQKGDIAEGYSVSREKKESFPLTVTSAQKNPTAFYLCASSMSLYNQPQHFGDGTRLSIL.